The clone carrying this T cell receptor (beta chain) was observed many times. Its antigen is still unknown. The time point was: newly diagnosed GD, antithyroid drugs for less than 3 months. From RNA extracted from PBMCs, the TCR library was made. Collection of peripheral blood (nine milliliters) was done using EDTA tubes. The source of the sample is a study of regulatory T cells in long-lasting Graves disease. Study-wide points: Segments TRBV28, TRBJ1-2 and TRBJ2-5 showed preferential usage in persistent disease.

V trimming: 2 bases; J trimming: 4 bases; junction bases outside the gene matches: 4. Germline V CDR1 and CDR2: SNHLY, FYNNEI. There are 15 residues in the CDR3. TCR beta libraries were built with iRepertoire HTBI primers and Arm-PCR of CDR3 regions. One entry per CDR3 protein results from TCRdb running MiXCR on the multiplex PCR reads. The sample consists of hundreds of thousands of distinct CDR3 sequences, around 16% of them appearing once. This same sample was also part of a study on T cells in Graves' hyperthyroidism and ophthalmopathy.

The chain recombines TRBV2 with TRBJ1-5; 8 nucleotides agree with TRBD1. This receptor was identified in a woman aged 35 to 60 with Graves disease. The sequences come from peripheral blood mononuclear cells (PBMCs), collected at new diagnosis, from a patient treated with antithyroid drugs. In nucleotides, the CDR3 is TGTGCCAGCAGTGAAACCCGACAGGGGAATCAGCCCCAGCATTTT. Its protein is CASSETRQGNQPQHF.